These 7 T cell receptor beta chains share one sample of origin, sequenced in a study of OX40 agonist ivuxolimab in advanced cancers. Assay used: immunoSEQ multiplex PCR; TCRdb lists only in-frame clones, some missing. The profile shows some 50,000 clones, around 84% of them singletons. Sequences were derived from CD4+ or CD8+ T cells sorted from blood, sampled in a trial of the OX40 agonist ivuxolimab. These receptors originate from an adult with an advanced solid tumor such as melanoma, head and neck, liver or kidney cancer.

The chain couples TRBV28 to TRBJ1-5, with 11 nucleotides matching TRBD1. The CDR3 loop spans 16 amino acids. The V gene's germline CDR1 is MDHEN and CDR2 SYDVKM. V gave up 5 bases and J gave up 5 bases; unmatched junction bases: 8. The CDR3 is CASSPPGTGGDQPQHF. Written as DNA, the CDR3 is TGTGCCAGCAGTCCCCCCGGGACAGGGGGTGATCAGCCCCAGCATTTT.

The chain uses TRBV27 and TRBJ2-7; D call uncertain. Germline V gene lookup returns CDR1 MNHEY and CDR2 SMNVEV (reference sequence). The CDR3 spans 13 residues. Trimming left V 3 bases short and J 0 bases short, with 6 bases between. The CDR3 loop reads CASSFRSSYEQYF. CDR3 nucleotides: TGTGCCAGCAGTTTCCGGAGCTCCTACGAGCAGTACTTC.

The gene calls are TRBV6-5 and TRBJ1-2; D ambiguous. The V and J ends lost 5 bases and 2 bases respectively, with 12 bases between them. This CDR3 has 14 amino acids. CDR1 MNHEY and CDR2 SVGAGI come from the germline V gene. This CDR3 reads CASSDFQANYGYTF. As DNA, the CDR3 is TGTGCCAGCAGTGATTTCCAGGCCAACTATGGCTACACCTTC.

The chain links TRBV25-1 to TRBJ1-2; perhaps TRBD1 as D (5 bases). V was cut by 5 bases and J by 7 bases, with 11 bases left in between. The CDR3 totals 12 residues. Germline-derived CDR1 and CDR2 are MGHDK and SYGVNS. The CDR3 DNA reads as TGTGCCAGCAGTATAGGCGGGGGTGGCTACACCTTC. Its translation is CASSIGGGGYTF.

The chain joins TRBV28 to TRBJ1-5, with D hard to call. The CDR3 totals 12 residues. Germline V gives CDR1 MDHEN, CDR2 SYDVKM. V lost 7 bases and J 3 bases, leaving 7 bases between the germline ends. This CDR3 is CASKGINQPQHF. In DNA form, the CDR3 reads TGTGCCAGCAAGGGAATCAATCAGCCCCAGCATTTT.

This clone was detected only once. This chain connects TRBV29-1 to TRBJ1-4; 7 bases agree with TRBD1. The V gene end was trimmed by 4 bases and the J gene end by 5 bases; junction bases not matched to a gene: 7. Germline CDR1 and CDR2: SQVTM and ANQGSEA. This CDR3 has 14 residues. CDR3 nucleotide sequence: TGCAGCGTTGTACAGGGGAGTGGGAATGAAAAACTGTTTTTT. It encodes CSVVQGSGNEKLFF.

This clone was found once. The chain employs TRBV7-9 and TRBJ2-6; a weak D match, TRBD2 (6 bases). Per the germline V gene, CDR1 is SEHNR and CDR2 is FQNEAQ (reference sequence). The CDR3 covers 18 residues. V was pared by 2 bases and J by 0 bases, with 14 bases between. The CDR3 DNA follows: TGTGCCAGCAGCTTAACGGCGGGACTCAGCTCTGGGGCCAACGTCCTGACTTTC. It specifies CASSLTAGLSSGANVLTF.